A selection of T cell receptor beta chains follows, all from one sample in a study of blood T cell repertoires in COVID-19. Data came from immunoSEQ multiplex PCR; TCRdb stores just in-frame clones and leaves some out. The table has some 400,000 clones, nearly 90% seen once. The specimen was PBMCs or T cells enriched from blood (not recorded which). The receptors shown here come from a woman in her twenties or thirties who had recovered from COVID-19. Each CDR3 is given with its conserved first and last residue. Fields, in order: CDR3 DNA, CDR3 protein, clone size, V gene, J gene, D gene. D genes are given only for firm matches. Clone size is shown for a subset of rows, as once, few, many or a class of expanded clone.

cdr3_nt: TGTGCCAGCAGCCCCCTTATACTCTCGAGCACTGAAGCTTTCTTT
cdr3_aa: CASSPLILSSTEAFF
clone_size: .
v_call: TRBV3-1/TRBV3-2
j_call: TRBJ1-1
d_call: .

cdr3_nt: TGCGCCAGCAGCTCCTCGGGACAGGGGGCTTCACCCCTCCACTTT
cdr3_aa: CASSSSGQGASPLHF
clone_size: .
v_call: TRBV5-1
j_call: TRBJ1-6
d_call: TRBD1

cdr3_nt: TGTGCCAGCAGCCCCCGGGGGGCCTCCTACGAGCAGTACTTC
cdr3_aa: CASSPRGASYEQYF
clone_size: .
v_call: TRBV11-1
j_call: TRBJ2-7
d_call: .

cdr3_nt: TGTGCCTGGAGTGTACTGCTCTCAACTAATGAAAAACTGTTTTTT
cdr3_aa: CAWSVLLSTNEKLFF
clone_size: .
v_call: TRBV30
j_call: TRBJ1-4
d_call: .

cdr3_nt: TGTGCCAGCAGCCATTCTACCGGATGGACTTACAATGAGCAGTTCTTC
cdr3_aa: CASSHSTGWTYNEQFF
clone_size: many
v_call: TRBV7-8
j_call: TRBJ2-1
d_call: .

cdr3_nt: TGTGCCAGCAGCCACCGGGACAGGGACCATCCGCTGATCGGCTACACCTTC
cdr3_aa: CASSHRDRDHPLIGYTF
clone_size: .
v_call: TRBV14
j_call: TRBJ1-2
d_call: TRBD1

cdr3_nt: TGTGCCAGCATTCAGGGAAGTAACTATGGCTACACCTTC
cdr3_aa: CASIQGSNYGYTF
clone_size: .
v_call: TRBV6-6
j_call: TRBJ1-2
d_call: .

cdr3_nt: TGTGCCAGCTCACCGTTTGCTAGTTCAGAGGTCGAGCAGTACTTC
cdr3_aa: CASSPFASSEVEQYF
clone_size: .
v_call: TRBV18
j_call: TRBJ2-7
d_call: .

cdr3_nt: TGTGCCAGCAGTCCCGGGGGAAACACCATATATTTT
cdr3_aa: CASSPGGNTIYF
clone_size: .
v_call: TRBV12-3/TRBV12-4
j_call: TRBJ1-3
d_call: .

cdr3_nt: TGTGCCAGCAGTTACTCCGACAACATGAACACTGAAGCTTTCTTT
cdr3_aa: CASSYSDNMNTEAFF
clone_size: .
v_call: TRBV6-5
j_call: TRBJ1-1
d_call: .

cdr3_nt: TGTGCCAGCTCACTCGACAGGGTAAAGTCATTGAGTGAAAAACTGTTTTTT
cdr3_aa: CASSLDRVKSLSEKLFF
clone_size: .
v_call: TRBV18
j_call: TRBJ1-4
d_call: TRBD1

cdr3_nt: TGTGCCAGTAGTATCACCAGGGGCTCTTACTACGAGCAGTACTTC
cdr3_aa: CASSITRGSYYEQYF
clone_size: .
v_call: TRBV19
j_call: TRBJ2-7
d_call: .

cdr3_nt: TGCAGCGCTAGACAGGGCTCCCGGGACGCTTTCTTT
cdr3_aa: CSARQGSRDAFF
clone_size: once
v_call: TRBV29-1
j_call: TRBJ1-1
d_call: TRBD1

cdr3_nt: TGTGCCATCAGTGAAGGACTAGCGGGGGTCAGAGCCTACGAGCAGTACTTC
cdr3_aa: CAISEGLAGVRAYEQYF
clone_size: .
v_call: TRBV10-3
j_call: TRBJ2-7
d_call: TRBD2

cdr3_nt: TGCGCCAGCAACGAGGGCTATGGCTACACCTTC
cdr3_aa: CASNEGYGYTF
clone_size: .
v_call: TRBV5-1
j_call: TRBJ1-2
d_call: .

cdr3_nt: TGTGCCAGCAGCCTAGTGGCCTTTGGGGGGTTAGAAAAACTGTTTTTT
cdr3_aa: CASSLVAFGGLEKLFF
clone_size: .
v_call: TRBV7-6
j_call: TRBJ1-4
d_call: .

cdr3_nt: TGTGCCAGCAGCTCTCCCACAGGGTCAGTGACTCCCCAGCATTTT
cdr3_aa: CASSSPTGSVTPQHF
clone_size: .
v_call: TRBV28
j_call: TRBJ1-5
d_call: .

cdr3_nt: TGTGCCTGGAGCGCCACAGTCATAGGAGGCTACACCTTC
cdr3_aa: CAWSATVIGGYTF
clone_size: .
v_call: TRBV30
j_call: TRBJ1-2
d_call: .

cdr3_nt: TGTGCCAGCAATCGCCCGGACAGCCAAGAGACCCAGTACTTC
cdr3_aa: CASNRPDSQETQYF
clone_size: .
v_call: TRBV7-9
j_call: TRBJ2-5
d_call: .

cdr3_nt: TGTGCCAGCAGCACATACCCCCGGACAGGGATGGCAGTGGGCTACACCTTC
cdr3_aa: CASSTYPRTGMAVGYTF
clone_size: .
v_call: TRBV7-9
j_call: TRBJ1-2
d_call: TRBD1

cdr3_nt: TGTGCCAGCAGCTCTCAGGGTGCAACTAATGAAAAACTGTTTTTT
cdr3_aa: CASSSQGATNEKLFF
clone_size: .
v_call: TRBV7-2
j_call: TRBJ1-4
d_call: .

cdr3_nt: TGCGCCAGCAGCCAAGTATCGACCCCGCCTGGGCTACTGTTTTTT
cdr3_aa: CASSQVSTPPGLLFF
clone_size: .
v_call: TRBV4-1
j_call: TRBJ1-4
d_call: .

cdr3_nt: TGTGCCAGCAGCCTATTAGCGGGGGGGCCTAGTACAGATACGCAGTATTTT
cdr3_aa: CASSLLAGGPSTDTQYF
clone_size: once
v_call: TRBV5-4
j_call: TRBJ2-3
d_call: TRBD2

cdr3_nt: TGTGCCAGCAGTTTTAGTCTAAATGGCTACACCTTC
cdr3_aa: CASSFSLNGYTF
clone_size: .
v_call: TRBV28
j_call: TRBJ1-2
d_call: .

cdr3_nt: TGTGCCAGCAGCCTATTCGACACAGGGGAGAACACTGAAGCTTTCTTT
cdr3_aa: CASSLFDTGENTEAFF
clone_size: .
v_call: TRBV9
j_call: TRBJ1-1
d_call: TRBD1

cdr3_nt: TGCGCCAGCAGCTTGTGGTTGAGTGCTAGCGGGAGATCCTACGAGCAGTACTTC
cdr3_aa: CASSLWLSASGRSYEQYF
clone_size: .
v_call: TRBV5-1
j_call: TRBJ2-7
d_call: TRBD2

cdr3_nt: TGTGCCAGCAGCTTAGCAGCTCGGGAAAAACTGTTTTTT
cdr3_aa: CASSLAAREKLFF
clone_size: .
v_call: TRBV7-2
j_call: TRBJ1-4
d_call: .

cdr3_nt: TGTGCCAGCAGGGGAGTTGGACCGACTGAAGCTTTCTTT
cdr3_aa: CASRGVGPTEAFF
clone_size: once
v_call: TRBV7-9
j_call: TRBJ1-1
d_call: .

cdr3_nt: TGTGCCTCAGGAAACACTGAAGCTTTCTTT
cdr3_aa: CASGNTEAFF
clone_size: .
v_call: TRBV12-3/TRBV12-4
j_call: TRBJ1-1
d_call: .

cdr3_nt: TGTGCCAGCTCACCATCCTTCGGCGGGGGGAGGGAAAACATTCAGTACTTC
cdr3_aa: CASSPSFGGGRENIQYF
clone_size: .
v_call: TRBV18
j_call: TRBJ2-4
d_call: TRBD2

cdr3_nt: TGTGCCAGCAGTTTGATGCTACAGGGGGCGCTTAGTGGCTACACCTTC
cdr3_aa: CASSLMLQGALSGYTF
clone_size: .
v_call: TRBV2
j_call: TRBJ1-2
d_call: TRBD1

cdr3_nt: TGTGCCAGCAGCTTAGGGTTGGGGGGATCCACTGAAGCTTTCTTT
cdr3_aa: CASSLGLGGSTEAFF
clone_size: .
v_call: TRBV7-9
j_call: TRBJ1-1
d_call: .

cdr3_nt: TGTGCCAGCAGCTTAGAGGGACTAGCTCTCAATGAGCAGTTCTTC
cdr3_aa: CASSLEGLALNEQFF
clone_size: .
v_call: TRBV7-8
j_call: TRBJ2-1
d_call: TRBD2

cdr3_nt: TGTGCCAGCAGATCAAAAAGCCAGAGGGGGAACGAGCAGTACTTC
cdr3_aa: CASRSKSQRGNEQYF
clone_size: .
v_call: TRBV27
j_call: TRBJ2-7
d_call: .

cdr3_nt: TGCGCCAGCAGCTTGGGTCCGGGTCTCCCTGAAGCTTTCTTT
cdr3_aa: CASSLGPGLPEAFF
clone_size: .
v_call: TRBV5-1
j_call: TRBJ1-1
d_call: .

cdr3_nt: TGTGCCAGCAGCTTGGCCGCCAGGGGTCCCTACGAGCAGTACTTC
cdr3_aa: CASSLAARGPYEQYF
clone_size: .
v_call: TRBV5-5
j_call: TRBJ2-7
d_call: .

cdr3_nt: TGCGCCAGCCCTACCGAGGGCAATCAGCCCCAGCATTTT
cdr3_aa: CASPTEGNQPQHF
clone_size: .
v_call: TRBV23-1
j_call: TRBJ1-5
d_call: .

cdr3_nt: TGTGCCTGGCTCTCCCCCCGGGGGGCTGGTGGCTACACCTTC
cdr3_aa: CAWLSPRGAGGYTF
clone_size: .
v_call: TRBV30
j_call: TRBJ1-2
d_call: .

cdr3_nt: TGTGCCAGCAGCCGTGGACTCAATGAGCAGTTCTTC
cdr3_aa: CASSRGLNEQFF
clone_size: once
v_call: TRBV27
j_call: TRBJ2-1
d_call: .

cdr3_nt: TGTGCCTGGAGTCCTCCCTTAGATAAAGAGACCCAGTACTTC
cdr3_aa: CAWSPPLDKETQYF
clone_size: .
v_call: TRBV30
j_call: TRBJ2-5
d_call: .

cdr3_nt: TGCAGCGTTGTACCCCGGCAGGAGACAGGCACAGATACGCAGTATTTT
cdr3_aa: CSVVPRQETGTDTQYF
clone_size: .
v_call: TRBV29-1
j_call: TRBJ2-3
d_call: .

cdr3_nt: TGCAGCGTTGAAGCCTGGACAGTTATCGACTATGGCTACACCTTC
cdr3_aa: CSVEAWTVIDYGYTF
clone_size: .
v_call: TRBV29-1
j_call: TRBJ1-2
d_call: .

cdr3_nt: TGTGCCAGCAGCCGATATGGGGGGAAGACGGGCTACACCTTC
cdr3_aa: CASSRYGGKTGYTF
clone_size: .
v_call: TRBV7-9
j_call: TRBJ1-2
d_call: .

cdr3_nt: TGTGCCAGCAGTTACACAGGGGTGCCTCGCGAGCAGTACTTC
cdr3_aa: CASSYTGVPREQYF
clone_size: .
v_call: TRBV6-5
j_call: TRBJ2-7
d_call: TRBD1

cdr3_nt: TGCAGCTTTATCAGGGGGGCCACTGAAGCTTTCTTT
cdr3_aa: CSFIRGATEAFF
clone_size: .
v_call: TRBV29-1
j_call: TRBJ1-1
d_call: TRBD1

cdr3_nt: TGTGCCAGCAGTGAATTACGGGGGGCCGGGGAGCTGTTTTTT
cdr3_aa: CASSELRGAGELFF
clone_size: .
v_call: TRBV2
j_call: TRBJ2-2
d_call: TRBD2

cdr3_nt: TGTGCCAGCAGCTTTGAGGGACAGAGCTACAATGAGCAGTTCTTC
cdr3_aa: CASSFEGQSYNEQFF
clone_size: once
v_call: TRBV7-3
j_call: TRBJ2-1
d_call: TRBD1

cdr3_nt: TGTGCCACCAGCAGAGATCCGGGAGACTACGAGCAGTACTTC
cdr3_aa: CATSRDPGDYEQYF
clone_size: .
v_call: TRBV15
j_call: TRBJ2-7
d_call: .

cdr3_nt: TGTGCCAGCAGTTACGGCAGGGGGTTCGAGCAGTACTTC
cdr3_aa: CASSYGRGFEQYF
clone_size: .
v_call: TRBV6-5
j_call: TRBJ2-7
d_call: TRBD1

cdr3_nt: TGTGCCAGCAGCGTGGCCCTAGCGGGAGAAAAGACCCAGTACTTC
cdr3_aa: CASSVALAGEKTQYF
clone_size: .
v_call: TRBV9
j_call: TRBJ2-5
d_call: TRBD2

cdr3_nt: TGTGCCAGCACTCCAAAGGTTGAGACAGGGCTAGCGAACACTGAAGCTTTCTTT
cdr3_aa: CASTPKVETGLANTEAFF
clone_size: .
v_call: TRBV7-9
j_call: TRBJ1-1
d_call: TRBD1

cdr3_nt: TGCGTCGAAATGGGGGGTCCCTACGAGCAGTACTTC
cdr3_aa: CVEMGGPYEQYF
clone_size: many
v_call: TRBV10-3
j_call: TRBJ2-7
d_call: .

cdr3_nt: TGCAGCGGCCTCCCATCGACAGCCACAGATACGCAGTATTTT
cdr3_aa: CSGLPSTATDTQYF
clone_size: .
v_call: TRBV29-1
j_call: TRBJ2-3
d_call: .

cdr3_nt: TGTGCCTCTAGACAGCTCAATGAGCAGTTCTTC
cdr3_aa: CASRQLNEQFF
clone_size: few
v_call: TRBV28
j_call: TRBJ2-1
d_call: .

cdr3_nt: TGTGCCAGCAACCCTGGCCAGGGTTTCACCGGGGAGCTGTTTTTT
cdr3_aa: CASNPGQGFTGELFF
clone_size: .
v_call: TRBV11-2
j_call: TRBJ2-2
d_call: .